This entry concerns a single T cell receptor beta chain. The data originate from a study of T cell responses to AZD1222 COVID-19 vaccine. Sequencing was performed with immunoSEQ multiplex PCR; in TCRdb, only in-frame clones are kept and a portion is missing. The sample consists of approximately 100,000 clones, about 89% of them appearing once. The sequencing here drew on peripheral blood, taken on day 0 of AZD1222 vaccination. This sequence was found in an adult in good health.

The CDR3 loop reads CASSQDRRVAFYGYTF. DNA of the CDR3: TGCGCCAGCAGCCAAGATCGACGGGTAGCCTTCTATGGCTACACCTTC. The rearrangement uses TRBV4-3 and TRBJ1-2; D unresolved. This CDR3 comprises 16 residues. Germline values: CDR1 LGHNA, CDR2 YSLEER. Trimming left V 0 bases short and J 4 bases short, with 15 bases between.